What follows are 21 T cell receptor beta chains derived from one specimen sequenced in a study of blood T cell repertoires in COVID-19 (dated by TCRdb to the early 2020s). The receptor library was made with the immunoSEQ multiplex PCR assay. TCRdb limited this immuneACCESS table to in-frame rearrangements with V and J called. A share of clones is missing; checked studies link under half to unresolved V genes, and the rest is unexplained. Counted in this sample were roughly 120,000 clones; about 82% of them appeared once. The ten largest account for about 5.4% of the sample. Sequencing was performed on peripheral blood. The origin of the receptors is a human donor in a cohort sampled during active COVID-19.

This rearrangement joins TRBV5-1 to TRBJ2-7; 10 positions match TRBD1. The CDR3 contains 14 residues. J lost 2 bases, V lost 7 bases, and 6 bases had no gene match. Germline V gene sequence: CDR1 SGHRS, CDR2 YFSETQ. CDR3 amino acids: CASAGTGAPYEQYF. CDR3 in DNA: TGCGCCAGCGCCGGGACAGGGGCACCCTACGAGCAGTACTTC.

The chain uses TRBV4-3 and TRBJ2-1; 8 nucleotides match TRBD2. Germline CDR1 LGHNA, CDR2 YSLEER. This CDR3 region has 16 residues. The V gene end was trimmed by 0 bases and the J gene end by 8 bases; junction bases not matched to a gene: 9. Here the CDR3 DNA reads TGCGCCAGCAGCCAAGAAATGGTAGCGGGAAATCATGAGCAGTTCTTC. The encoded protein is CASSQEMVAGNHEQFF.

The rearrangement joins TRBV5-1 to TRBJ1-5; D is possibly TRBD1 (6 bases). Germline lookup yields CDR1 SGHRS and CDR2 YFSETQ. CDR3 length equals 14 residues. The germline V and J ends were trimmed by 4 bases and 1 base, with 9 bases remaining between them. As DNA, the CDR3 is TGCGCCAGCAGCCCAACAGGGAGCAATCAGCCCCAGCATTTT. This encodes CASSPTGSNQPQHF. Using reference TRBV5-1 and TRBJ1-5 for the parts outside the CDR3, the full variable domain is KAGVTQTPRYLIKTRGQQVTLSCSPISGHRSVSWYQQTPGQGLQFLFEYFSETQRNKGNFPGRFSGRQFSNSRSEMNVSTLELGDSALYLCASSPTGSNQPQHFGDGTRLSIL.

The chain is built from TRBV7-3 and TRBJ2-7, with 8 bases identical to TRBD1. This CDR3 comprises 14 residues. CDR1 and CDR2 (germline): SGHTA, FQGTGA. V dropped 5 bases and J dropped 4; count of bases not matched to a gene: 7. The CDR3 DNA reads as TGTGCCAGCAGCCGACAGGGGACCCTATACGAGCAGTACTTC. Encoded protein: CASSRQGTLYEQYF.

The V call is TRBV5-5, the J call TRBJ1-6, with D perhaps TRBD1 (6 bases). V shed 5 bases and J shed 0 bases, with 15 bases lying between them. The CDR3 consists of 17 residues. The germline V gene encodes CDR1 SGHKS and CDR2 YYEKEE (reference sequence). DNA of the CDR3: TGTGCCAGCAGATACGGACAGATGAGCTCCTATAATTCACCCCTCCACTTT. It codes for CASRYGQMSSYNSPLHF.

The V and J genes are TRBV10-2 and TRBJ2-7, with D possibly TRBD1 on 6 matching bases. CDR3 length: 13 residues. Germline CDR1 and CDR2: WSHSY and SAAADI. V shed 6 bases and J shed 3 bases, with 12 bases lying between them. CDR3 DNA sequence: TGCGCCAGCAGGGATCCGGACAGCTACGAGCAGTACTTC. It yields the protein CASRDPDSYEQYF.

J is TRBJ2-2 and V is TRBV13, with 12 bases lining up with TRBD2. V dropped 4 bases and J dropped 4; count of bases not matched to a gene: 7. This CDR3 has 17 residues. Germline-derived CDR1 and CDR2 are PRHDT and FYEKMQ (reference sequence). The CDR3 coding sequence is TGTGCCAGCAGCTACGGACTAGCGGGGTTATCCACCGGGGAGCTGTTTTTT. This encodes CASSYGLAGLSTGELFF.

CDR3 in amino acids: CASRGQGRYQPQHF. The DNA for the CDR3 is TGTGCCAGCAGGGGACAGGGGAGGTATCAGCCCCAGCATTTT. The chain couples TRBV6-5 to TRBJ1-5, with 10 bases fitting TRBD1. Losses at the gene ends were 6 bases for V and 5 bases for J; bases not matched to a gene: 4. The CDR3 sequence is 14 residues long. Germline CDR1 is MNHEY and CDR2 is SVGAGI.

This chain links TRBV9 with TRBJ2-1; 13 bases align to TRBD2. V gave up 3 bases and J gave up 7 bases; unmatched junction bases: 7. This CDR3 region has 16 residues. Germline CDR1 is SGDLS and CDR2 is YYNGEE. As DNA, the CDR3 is TGTGCCAGCAGCGGGACTAGCGGGAGATTTGGGAATGAGCAGTTCTTC. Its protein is CASSGTSGRFGNEQFF.

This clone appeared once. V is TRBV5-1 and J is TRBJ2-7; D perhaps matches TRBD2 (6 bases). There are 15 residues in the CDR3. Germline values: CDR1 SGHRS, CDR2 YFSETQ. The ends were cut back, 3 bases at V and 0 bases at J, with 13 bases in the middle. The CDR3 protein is CASSSAGTDSYEQYF. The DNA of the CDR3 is TGCGCCAGCAGCTCGGCCGGGACTGACTCCTACGAGCAGTACTTC.

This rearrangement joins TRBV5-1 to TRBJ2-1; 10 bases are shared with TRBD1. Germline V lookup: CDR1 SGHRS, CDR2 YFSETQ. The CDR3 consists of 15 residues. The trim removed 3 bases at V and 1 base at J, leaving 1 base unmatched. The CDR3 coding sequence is TGCGCCAGCAGCTCGGACAGGGGGTCCTACAATGAGCAGTTCTTC. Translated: CASSSDRGSYNEQFF.

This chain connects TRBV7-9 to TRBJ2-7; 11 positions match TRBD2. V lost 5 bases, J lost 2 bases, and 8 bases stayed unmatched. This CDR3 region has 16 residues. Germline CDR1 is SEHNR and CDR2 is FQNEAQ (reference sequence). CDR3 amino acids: CASSQILAGGPYEQYF. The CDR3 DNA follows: TGTGCCAGCAGCCAGATCCTAGCGGGAGGTCCCTACGAGCAGTACTTC.

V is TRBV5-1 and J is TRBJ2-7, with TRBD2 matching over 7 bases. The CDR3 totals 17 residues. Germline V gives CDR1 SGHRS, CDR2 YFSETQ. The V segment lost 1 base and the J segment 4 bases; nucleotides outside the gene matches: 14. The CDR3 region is CASSLYAGELSPYEQYF. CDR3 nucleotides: TGCGCCAGCAGCTTGTACGCGGGAGAGTTATCACCTTACGAGCAGTACTTC.

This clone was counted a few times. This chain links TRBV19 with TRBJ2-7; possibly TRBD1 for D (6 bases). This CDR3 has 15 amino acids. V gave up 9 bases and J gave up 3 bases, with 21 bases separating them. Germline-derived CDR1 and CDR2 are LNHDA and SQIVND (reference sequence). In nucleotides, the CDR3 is TGTGCCAGCACACAGACAGGCTCGAGTTTCTACGAGCAGTACTTC. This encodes CASTQTGSSFYEQYF. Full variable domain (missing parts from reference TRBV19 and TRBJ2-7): DGGITQSPKYLFRKEGQNVTLSCEQNLNHDAMYWYRQDPGQGLRLIYYSQIVNDFQKGDIAEGYSVSREKKESFPLTVTSAQKNPTAFYLCASTQTGSSFYEQYFGPGTRLTVT.

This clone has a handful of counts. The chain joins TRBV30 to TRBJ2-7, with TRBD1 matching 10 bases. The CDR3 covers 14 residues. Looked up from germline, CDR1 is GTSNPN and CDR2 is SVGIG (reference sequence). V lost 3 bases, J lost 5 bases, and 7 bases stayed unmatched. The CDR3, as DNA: TGTGCCTGGAGAAGACAGGGGGCCAGGGACGAGCAGTACTTC. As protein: CAWRRQGARDEQYF.

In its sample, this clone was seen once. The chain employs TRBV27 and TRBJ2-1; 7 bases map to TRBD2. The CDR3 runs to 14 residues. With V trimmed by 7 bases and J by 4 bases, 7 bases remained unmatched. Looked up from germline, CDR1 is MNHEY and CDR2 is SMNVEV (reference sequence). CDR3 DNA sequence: TGTGCCAGCATGAGCGGGATGAGATACAATGAGCAGTTCTTC. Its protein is CASMSGMRYNEQFF.

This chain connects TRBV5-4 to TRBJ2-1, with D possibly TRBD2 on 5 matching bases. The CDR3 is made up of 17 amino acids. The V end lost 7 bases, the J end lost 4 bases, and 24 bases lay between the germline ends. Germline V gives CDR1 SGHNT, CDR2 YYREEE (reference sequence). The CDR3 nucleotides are TGTGCCAGCGCCCGGGAACTGGACTCAACCGGGTACAATGAGCAGTTCTTC. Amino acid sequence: CASARELDSTGYNEQFF.

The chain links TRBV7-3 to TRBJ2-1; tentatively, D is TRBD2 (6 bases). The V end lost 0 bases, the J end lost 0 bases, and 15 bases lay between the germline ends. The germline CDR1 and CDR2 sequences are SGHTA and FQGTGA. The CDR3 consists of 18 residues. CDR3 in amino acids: CASSLTGLWEDSYNEQFF. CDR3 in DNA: TGTGCCAGCAGCTTAACTGGTCTGTGGGAGGACTCCTACAATGAGCAGTTCTTC.

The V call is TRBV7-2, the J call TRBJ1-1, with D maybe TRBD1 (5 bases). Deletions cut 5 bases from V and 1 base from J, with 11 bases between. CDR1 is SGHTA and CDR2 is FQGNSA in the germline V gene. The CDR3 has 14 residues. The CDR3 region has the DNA TGTGCCAGCAGCCTATCTACAGGGAACACTGAAGCTTTCTTT. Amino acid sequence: CASSLSTGNTEAFF.

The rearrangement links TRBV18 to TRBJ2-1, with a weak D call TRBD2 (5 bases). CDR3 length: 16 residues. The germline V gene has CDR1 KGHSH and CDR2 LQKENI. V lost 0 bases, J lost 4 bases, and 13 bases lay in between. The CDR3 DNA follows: TGTGCCAGCTCACCACCCCAGAGGGTAGGTTACAATGAGCAGTTCTTC. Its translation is CASSPPQRVGYNEQFF.

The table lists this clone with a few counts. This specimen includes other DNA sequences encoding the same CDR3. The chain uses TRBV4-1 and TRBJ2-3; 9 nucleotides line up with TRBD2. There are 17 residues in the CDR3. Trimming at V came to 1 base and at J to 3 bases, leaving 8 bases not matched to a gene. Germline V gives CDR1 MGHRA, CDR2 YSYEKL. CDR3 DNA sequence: TGCGCCAGCAGCCAAGGGGGAGCGGGAGGTGGTACAGATACGCAGTATTTT. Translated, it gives CASSQGGAGGGTDTQYF.